This T cell receptor (beta chain) was sequenced during a study of T cells in Graves' hyperthyroidism and ophthalmopathy. Worth noting for this clonotype: Its cognate antigen is unknown.

Overall study findings and caveats: Peripheral blood also featured most of the thyroid clonotypes expanded above 0.001. The model anticipated ophthalmopathy a median around 6 months pre-onset.

There are 13 residues in the CDR3. CDR1 is LGHDT, CDR2 YNNKEL, per germline (reference sequence). V was cut by 2 bases and J by 10 bases, with 12 bases left in between. Researchers defined stable Graves' hyperthyroidism as no ophthalmopathy progression within 18 months. Diagnoses were made from clinical symptoms, serum measures (thyroxine and TRAb), thyroid ultrasound and orbital computed tomography. Amplified regions were TCR beta CDR3 sequences from RNA transcripts. The TCR CDR3 first-round RT-PCR relied on the HTBI primer set. TCRdb analysed the multiplex PCR reads with MiXCR anew, one entry per CDR3 protein. The sample records about 570,000 distinct CDR3 sequences, 14% being singletons.

Sample: blood. This clonotype was obtained from a woman aged 40 to 50 with Graves' hyperthyroidism. The chain is built from TRBV3-1 and TRBJ2-1; D not resolved. CDR3 DNA sequence: TGTGCCAGCAGCCAAAGTGGAGTAATCGAGCAGTTCTTC. Translated: CASSQSGVIEQFF.